This record covers a single T cell receptor beta chain. This sample was taken from a study of blood T cell repertoires in COVID-19. Overall study context: Samples came from the United States, Italy and Spain, spanning acute and convalescent COVID-19. From T cells, B-cell-depleted T cells, or PBMCs came the material, which was cDNA or gDNA.

Authors' methods: By means of reference gene primer amplification, nucleated cell counts were estimated. Some clones are missing from TCRdb's copy, which holds only in-frame ones; the method was immunoSEQ multiplex PCR. V and J calls and clone size follow that table, whereas D and trimming were derived from the DNA. This sample carries around 160,000 clones, over 80% of them seen once, and the ten largest clones take roughly 3%. The sequenced sample was peripheral blood. The sequence came from a woman aged 40-49 years with active or convalescent COVID-19.

The CDR3 DNA sequence: TGTGCCAGAGCACCTCCCCAATGGGCTAGCGGGGGGGCCGGGGAGCTGTTTTTT. The encoded protein is CARAPPQWASGGAGELFF. The chain carries TRBV2 and TRBJ2-2; TRBD2 matches 12 bases. V trimming: 9 bases; J trimming: 6 bases; junction bases outside the gene matches: 17. The CDR3 spans 18 residues. Looked up from germline, CDR1 is SNHLY and CDR2 is FYNNEI.